This T cell receptor beta chain was observed in a study of blood T cell repertoires in COVID-19. Looking at the study overall: Samples of COVID-19 (acute and convalescent) were obtained from the United States, Italy and Spain.

This CDR3 has 13 residues. With 5 bases clipped from V and 2 bases from J, the junction kept 3 bases outside the gene matches. Germline CDR1 is LNHDA and CDR2 is SQIVND (reference sequence). Repertoires were generated with immunoSEQ multiplex PCR, while TCRdb's copy carries only in-frame clones and drops some. The sample has 70,000 or so clones; about nine tenths are singletons. The source material was peripheral blood. The chain is built from TRBV19 and TRBJ2-7; 7 bases line up with TRBD2. This receptor was identified in a middle-aged man with acute or convalescent COVID-19. The CDR3 DNA follows: TGTGCCAGTAGTCGGGGAGGGCCCTACGAGCAGTACTTC. This codes for CASSRGGPYEQYF. The variable domain in full, completed from reference TRBV19 and TRBJ2-7, reads DGGITQSPKYLFRKEGQNVTLSCEQNLNHDAMYWYRQDPGQGLRLIYYSQIVNDFQKGDIAEGYSVSREKKESFPLTVTSAQKNPTAFYLCASSRGGPYEQYFGPGTRLTVT.